One T cell receptor (beta chain) is described in this entry. These data belong to a study of T cell clonotyping in hematopoietic cell transplantation. Only in-frame clones appear in the TCRdb table, and some are missing; sequencing was by immunoSEQ multiplex PCR. The table includes approximately 41,000 clones, 95% detected once. The ends were cut back, 2 bases at V and 6 bases at J, with 13 bases in the middle. Looked up from germline, CDR1 is SGHAT and CDR2 is FQNNGV. This CDR3 has 14 residues. The source material was peripheral blood mononuclear cells. The sequence derives from a man aged 25 to 40 in good health. Some clones in this sample may be carry-over from other donors' samples. The gene calls are TRBV11-2 and TRBJ2-5, with D possibly being TRBD2 (6 bases). Here the CDR3 DNA reads TGTGCCAGCAGCTTAAACCGGGGGAGCCAGACCCAGTACTTC. Amino acids: CASSLNRGSQTQYF.